The 27 T cell receptor beta chains given below trace back to one sample, sequenced in a study of blood T cell repertoires in COVID-19. Profiled with immunoSEQ multiplex PCR; TCRdb holds only in-frame clones, not every one. The table has around 67,000 clones, over 80% seen once. Sequenced material: peripheral blood. These receptors were collected from a man aged 45-60 years with active COVID-19.

The chain combines TRBV9 with TRBJ2-1; TRBD2 is a possible D gene (6 bases). CDR1 is SGDLS, CDR2 YYNGEE, per germline. Trimming left V 0 bases short and J 5 bases short, with 12 bases between. This CDR3 region has 15 residues. The chain's CDR3 is CASSVAVGLHNEQFF. The CDR3 DNA reads as TGTGCCAGCAGCGTAGCGGTGGGACTCCACAATGAGCAGTTCTTC.

The chain recombines TRBV30 with TRBJ2-7; tentative D call: TRBD1 (6 bases). Germline assignment: CDR1 GTSNPN and CDR2 SVGIG (reference sequence). V shed 3 bases and J shed 3 bases, with 18 bases lying between them. The CDR3 spans 15 residues. CDR3 in amino acids: CAWSLRQAYVYEQYF. As DNA, the CDR3 is TGTGCCTGGAGCTTACGACAGGCGTATGTCTACGAGCAGTACTTC.

V is TRBV7-9 and J is TRBJ2-7, with 10 bases lining up with TRBD2. The J segment lost 0 bases and the V segment lost 6 bases, leaving 11 bases of the junction unmatched. This CDR3 has 17 amino acids. Germline values: CDR1 SEHNR, CDR2 FQNEAQ (reference sequence). CDR3 DNA sequence: TGTGCCAGCAGTACCACTAGCGGGACAACCAGCTCCTACGAGCAGTACTTC. It is translated as CASSTTSGTTSSYEQYF.

This clone has a handful of counts. The genes are TRBV5-4 and TRBJ2-2; 10 bases line up with TRBD2. Unmatched junction bases numbered 9, after V lost 5 bases and J lost 2 bases. From germline, CDR1 is SGHNT and CDR2 YYREEE (reference sequence). There are 17 residues in the CDR3. The CDR3 bases are TGTGCCAGCAGGGTAGCGGGAGGACCCAAAAACACCGGGGAGCTGTTTTTT. As protein: CASRVAGGPKNTGELFF. The full variable domain, rest sourced from reference TRBV5-4 and TRBJ2-2, is ETGVTQSPTHLIKTRGQQVTLRCSSQSGHNTVSWYQQALGQGPQFIFQYYREEENGRGNFPPRFSGLQFPNYSSELNVNALELDDSALYLCASRVAGGPKNTGELFFGEGSRLTVL.

A single count supports this clone. The V call is TRBV7-2, the J call TRBJ1-3; unclear D gene. The CDR3 totals 19 residues. V lost 1 base and J 0 bases, leaving 19 bases between the germline ends. Germline CDR1 is SGHTA and CDR2 is FQGNSA. The CDR3 DNA sequence: TGTGCCAGCAGCTTAGTTCCGGTTAGAGGCACCTTCTCTGGAAACACCATATATTTT. Protein: CASSLVPVRGTFSGNTIYF.

The chain couples TRBV7-3 to TRBJ2-7; D gene unclear. Germline CDR1 SGHTA, CDR2 FQGTGA. CDR3 length equals 13 residues. Between the trimmed V and J ends, which lost 1 base and 6 bases, there was a span of 10 bases. DNA of the CDR3: TGTGCCAGCAGCTTAATTAATCCGAGCGAGCAGTACTTC. Its translation is CASSLINPSEQYF.

The sample holds a few counts of this clone. The chain combines TRBV27 with TRBJ1-6; a weak D match, TRBD1 (6 bases). V lost 7 bases and J lost 14, with 21 bases in between. The CDR3 covers 14 residues. The germline CDR1 and CDR2 sequences are MNHEY and SMNVEV (reference sequence). This CDR3 is CASTTNGGSWALHF. The DNA for the CDR3 is TGTGCCAGCACCACCAATGGGGGCTCTTGGGCCCTCCACTTT.

J is TRBJ2-7 and V is TRBV5-6, with unresolved D. Trimming removed 0 bases at V and 2 bases at J, with 9 bases between. Germline CDR1 is SGHDT and CDR2 is YYEEEE. This CDR3 region has 14 residues. CDR3 sequence (DNA): TGTGCCAGCAGCTTGGATGCCAGGACCTACGAGCAGTACTTC. It is translated as CASSLDARTYEQYF.

The V call is TRBV9, the J call TRBJ1-1; no reliable D call. There are 14 residues in the CDR3. The V end lost 2 bases, the J end lost 1 base, and 9 bases lay between the germline ends. Germline V lookup: CDR1 SGDLS, CDR2 YYNGEE. CDR3 in amino acids: CASSVEAGNTEAFF. CDR3 DNA: TGTGCCAGCAGCGTTGAAGCCGGGAACACTGAAGCTTTCTTT. The full variable domain, in which reference TRBV9 and TRBJ1-1 provide the parts outside the CDR3, is DSGVTQTPKHLITATGQRVTLRCSPRSGDLSVYWYQQSLDQGLQFLIQYYNGEERAKGNILERFSAQQFPDLHSELNLSSLELGDSALYFCASSVEAGNTEAFFGQGTRLTVV.

This clone appeared a single time. The genes are TRBV7-2 and TRBJ2-7; 11 bases are shared with TRBD2. Trimming at V came to 4 bases and at J to 7 bases, leaving 9 bases not matched to a gene. The germline gives CDR1 SGHTA, CDR2 FQGNSA. The CDR3 spans 15 residues. CDR3 amino acids: CASSYLAGGTWEQYF. CDR3 nucleotide sequence: TGTGCCAGCAGCTACCTAGCGGGAGGCACGTGGGAGCAGTACTTC.

The chain recombines TRBV4-3 with TRBJ2-1; 7 nucleotides line up with TRBD2. The CDR3 sequence is 17 residues long. Germline V gene data show CDR1 as LGHNA and CDR2 as YSLEER. The V segment lost 2 bases and the J segment 3 bases; nucleotides outside the gene matches: 10. The CDR3 loop reads CASSQSFASGRYNEQFF. DNA of the CDR3: TGCGCCAGCAGCCAATCTTTTGCTAGCGGTCGCTACAATGAGCAGTTCTTC.

The chain carries TRBV18 and TRBJ2-2; TRBD1 is a possible D gene (6 bases). CDR1 is KGHSH and CDR2 is LQKENI in the germline V gene. V gave up 3 bases and J gave up 1 base, with 9 bases separating them. There are 15 residues in the CDR3. CDR3 nucleotide sequence: TGTGCCAGCTCACCGCCGGGACAGAACACCGGGGAGCTGTTTTTT. It yields the protein CASSPPGQNTGELFF. Full variable domain (missing parts from reference TRBV18 and TRBJ2-2): NAGVMQNPRHLVRRRGQEARLRCSPMKGHSHVYWYRQLPEEGLKFMVYLQKENIIDESGMPKERFSAEFPKEGPSILRIQQVVRGDSAAYFCASSPPGQNTGELFFGEGSRLTVL.

The chain recombines TRBV7-6 with TRBJ2-2; 8 bases line up with TRBD1. Germline loops: CDR1 SGHVS, CDR2 FNYEAQ. V was clipped by 5 bases and J by 7 bases; unmatched bases: 18. The CDR3 extends over 18 amino acids. As DNA, the CDR3 is TGTGCCAGCAGCAAGTCGGTCCGGGCACAGGGGGTTGGCGGGGAGCTGTTTTTT. Amino acid sequence: CASSKSVRAQGVGGELFF.

The chain has TRBV5-1 and TRBJ2-3, with D possibly being TRBD2 (5 bases). Germline CDR1 SGHRS, CDR2 YFSETQ. CDR3 length: 15 amino acids. V gave up 7 bases and J gave up 4 bases, with 19 bases separating them. The CDR3 loop is CASLALPLAADTQYF. In DNA, the CDR3 is TGCGCCAGCCTTGCCCTCCCTCTAGCTGCAGATACGCAGTATTTT.

V usage is TRBV7-2 and J usage is TRBJ1-3; no firm D call. This CDR3 spans 17 amino acids. Germline V lookup: CDR1 SGHTA, CDR2 FQGNSA. Trimming pared 4 bases from V and 1 base from J, leaving 17 bases between. CDR3 residues: CASSSYDRGWSGNTIYF. DNA of the CDR3: TGTGCCAGCAGCTCCTACGACCGGGGATGGTCTGGAAACACCATATATTTT.

The chain uses TRBV7-6 and TRBJ2-7; D might be TRBD2 (6 bases). Looked up from germline, CDR1 is SGHVS and CDR2 is FNYEAQ. The ends were cut back, 6 bases at V and 5 bases at J, with 23 bases in the middle. CDR3 length: 16 amino acids. For the CDR3, the DNA is TGTGCCAGCAGTCCTCGGAGGGGCGCGTTTCCCGACGAGCAGTACTTC. Amino acid sequence: CASSPRRGAFPDEQYF.

For the CDR3, the DNA is TGTGCAAGTCGCTTAAGGGGTAGCGGGAGTCTCTACAATGAGCAGTTCTTC. Translated, it gives CASRLRGSGSLYNEQFF. This chain uses TRBV12-2 with TRBJ2-1; TRBD2, the table's D call, was not compared with the DNA. TRBV12-2 is reported as a pseudogene. The CDR3 totals 17 residues.

This clone turned up a few times. The V gene is TRBV5-4, the J gene TRBJ2-7; perhaps TRBD1 as D (7 bases). There are 12 residues in the CDR3. Trimming took off 4 bases at V and 4 bases at J, with 9 bases between the two ends. Germline-derived CDR1 and CDR2 are SGHNT and YYREEE (reference sequence). The CDR3 coding sequence is TGTGCCAGCAGCCAGGGGGGTTACGAGCAGTACTTC. Translated: CASSQGGYEQYF. Full variable domain (remainder filled in from reference TRBV5-4 and TRBJ2-7): ETGVTQSPTHLIKTRGQQVTLRCSSQSGHNTVSWYQQALGQGPQFIFQYYREEENGRGNFPPRFSGLQFPNYSSELNVNALELDDSALYLCASSQGGYEQYFGPGTRLTVT.

The rearrangement uses TRBV6-5 and TRBJ2-3, with D possibly matching TRBD2 (5 bases). V was clipped by 6 bases and J by 1 base, with 14 bases between them. CDR1 is MNHEY, CDR2 SVGAGI, per germline. The CDR3 is 15 amino acids. For the CDR3, the DNA is TGTGCCAGCAGATATCTAGCAGCCCGCACAGATACGCAGTATTTT. The encoded protein is CASRYLAARTDTQYF.

V is TRBV5-6 and J is TRBJ2-7; 8 bases align to TRBD1. The J segment lost 3 bases and the V segment lost 0 bases, leaving 5 bases of the junction unmatched. Germline CDR1 SGHDT, CDR2 YYEEEE. The CDR3 has 15 amino acids. CDR3 region: CASSLAPGQVYEQYF. In nucleotides, the CDR3 is TGTGCCAGCAGCTTGGCCCCGGGACAGGTCTACGAGCAGTACTTC. Complete variable domain (other parts from reference TRBV5-6 and TRBJ2-7): DAGVTQSPTHLIKTRGQQVTLRCSPKSGHDTVSWYQQALGQGPQFIFQYYEEEERQRGNFPDRFSGHQFPNYSSELNVNALLLGDSALYLCASSLAPGQVYEQYFGPGTRLTVT.

The chain combines TRBV5-5 with TRBJ1-2, with 7 bases matching TRBD1. V shed 2 bases, J shed 4 bases, and the junction held 8 bases outside the gene matches. Looked up from germline, CDR1 is SGHKS and CDR2 is YYEKEE (reference sequence). This CDR3 region has 15 residues. CDR3 protein: CASSFTGVPTYGYTF. The CDR3 DNA sequence: TGTGCCAGCAGCTTTACAGGGGTCCCAACCTATGGCTACACCTTC.

The chain employs TRBV7-8 and TRBJ1-2, with TRBD1 matching over 8 bases. V lost 5 bases and J lost 2; bases outside the gene matches: 7. Looked up from germline, CDR1 is SGHVS and CDR2 is FQNEAQ. This CDR3 has 15 amino acids. The CDR3 DNA sequence: TGTGCCAGCAGCCCAAGACAGGGGTTGAACTATGGCTACACCTTC. This encodes CASSPRQGLNYGYTF.

This chain joins TRBV29-1 and TRBJ2-7; 12 bases are a match to TRBD1. J was trimmed by 4 bases and V by 3 bases; bases with no gene match: 7. The CDR3 length is 15 residues. Germline V CDR1 and CDR2: SQVTM, ANQGSEA. The CDR3 sequence is CSVDRGQGAYYEQYF. Written as DNA, the CDR3 is TGCAGCGTTGATCGGGGACAGGGGGCGTATTACGAGCAGTACTTC.

This chain joins TRBV5-1 and TRBJ2-2, with a weak D call TRBD2 (6 bases). The V end lost 0 bases, the J end lost 3 bases, and 9 bases lay between the germline ends. CDR1 SGHRS and CDR2 YFSETQ come from the germline V gene. The CDR3 loop spans 15 amino acids. DNA of the CDR3: TGCGCCAGCAGCTTGGACGGGGGTGACACCGGGGAGCTGTTTTTT. Protein: CASSLDGGDTGELFF.

This chain connects TRBV7-9 to TRBJ2-3; 10 nucleotides line up with TRBD2. Germline-derived CDR1 and CDR2 are SEHNR and FQNEAQ (reference sequence). The CDR3 is made up of 15 amino acids. The V gene end was trimmed by 1 base and the J gene end by 6 bases; junction bases not matched to a gene: 4. The DNA for the CDR3 is TGTGCCAGCAGCTTAGGTCTAGCGGGGGCGGATACGCAGTATTTT. It codes for CASSLGLAGADTQYF.

This chain uses TRBV5-8 with TRBJ2-2; a possible D gene is TRBD1 (6 bases). Trimming shortened V by 6 bases and J by 4 bases, and 7 bases separated the two germline ends. The CDR3 spans 12 residues. Germline assignment: CDR1 SGHTS and CDR2 YDEGEE. The CDR3 DNA sequence: TGTGCCAGCAACAGGGTCACCGGGGAGCTGTTTTTT. Amino acid sequence: CASNRVTGELFF.

The CDR3 protein is CAWSRSANTGELFF. The DNA for the CDR3 is TGTGCCTGGAGTCGGTCGGCGAACACCGGGGAGCTGTTTTTT. V gene TRBV30 combines with J gene TRBJ2-2, with D hard to call. The CDR3 contains 14 residues. Germline CDR1 and CDR2: GTSNPN and SVGIG (reference sequence). Trimming took 2 bases from V and 0 from J, leaving 7 bases between them.